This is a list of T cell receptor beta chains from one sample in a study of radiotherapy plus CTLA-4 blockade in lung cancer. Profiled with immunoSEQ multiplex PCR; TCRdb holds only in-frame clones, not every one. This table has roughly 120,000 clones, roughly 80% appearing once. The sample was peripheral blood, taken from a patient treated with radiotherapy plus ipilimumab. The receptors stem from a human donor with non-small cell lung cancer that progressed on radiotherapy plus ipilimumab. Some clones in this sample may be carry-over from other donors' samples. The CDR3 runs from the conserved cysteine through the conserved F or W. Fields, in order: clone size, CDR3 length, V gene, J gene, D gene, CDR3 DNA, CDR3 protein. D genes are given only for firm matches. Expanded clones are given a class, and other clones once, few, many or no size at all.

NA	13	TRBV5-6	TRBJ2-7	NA	TGTGCCAGCAGCAAGGTAGACTTCTACGAGCAGTACTTC	CASSKVDFYEQYF
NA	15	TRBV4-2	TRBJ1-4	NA	TGTGCCAGCAGCCTCTTATCGGGTGGGAGCGAAAAACTGTTTTTT	CASSLLSGGSEKLFF
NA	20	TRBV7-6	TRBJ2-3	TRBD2	TGTGCCAGCAGCCTCCGCGGTAGCGGGGGGGCTCCTCTTAGCACAGATACGCAGTATTTT	CASSLRGSGGAPLSTDTQYF
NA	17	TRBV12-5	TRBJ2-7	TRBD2	TGTGCTAGTGGTTTGTGTGTTCGGGCTAGCGGGGGTTGCGAGCAGTACTTC	CASGLCVRASGGCEQYF
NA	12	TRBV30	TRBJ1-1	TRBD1	TGTGCCTGGAACCCAGGGGGGCCACCAGCTTTCTTT	CAWNPGGPPAFF
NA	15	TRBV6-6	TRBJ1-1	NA	TGTGCCAGCAGTTACATGACAGTATTGAACACTGAAGCTTTCTTT	CASSYMTVLNTEAFF
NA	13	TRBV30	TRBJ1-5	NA	TGTGCCTGGAGTGTACGGGGGAATCAGCCCCAGCATTTT	CAWSVRGNQPQHF
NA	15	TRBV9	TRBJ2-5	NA	TGTGCCAGCAGCGTCGGGATTAAGGGGAAAGAGACCCAGTACTTC	CASSVGIKGKETQYF
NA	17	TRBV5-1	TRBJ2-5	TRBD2	TGCGCCAGCAGCTTGGCCGTGGGAGCGGGGGGGCAAGAGACCCAGTACTTC	CASSLAVGAGGQETQYF
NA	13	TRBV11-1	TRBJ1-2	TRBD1	TGTGCCAGCAGCTTGGACAGGTTGGTTGGCTACACCTTC	CASSLDRLVGYTF
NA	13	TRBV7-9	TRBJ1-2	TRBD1	TGTGCCAGCAGCTCCGGGACAGGGTTGAGCTACACCTTC	CASSSGTGLSYTF
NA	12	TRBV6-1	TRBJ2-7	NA	TGTGCCAGCAGTGCGACATTCAACGAGCAGTACTTC	CASSATFNEQYF
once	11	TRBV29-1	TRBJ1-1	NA	TGCAGCGTTGAATGGGACACTGAAGCTTTCTTT	CSVEWDTEAFF
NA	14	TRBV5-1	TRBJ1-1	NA	TGCGCCAGCAGCCCGATTCAGGGGAACACTGAAGCTTTCTTT	CASSPIQGNTEAFF
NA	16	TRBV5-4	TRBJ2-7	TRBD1	TGTGCCAGCAGCCAGGGGGCCACACAAGCAACCTACGAGCAGTACTTC	CASSQGATQATYEQYF
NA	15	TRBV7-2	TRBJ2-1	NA	TGTGCCAGCGTGCCCAGTGGGGGCTCCTACAATGAGCAGTTCTTC	CASVPSGGSYNEQFF
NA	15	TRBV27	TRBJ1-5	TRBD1	TGTGCCAGCAGCAACAGGGGGCCTTTAGATCAGCCCCAGCATTTT	CASSNRGPLDQPQHF
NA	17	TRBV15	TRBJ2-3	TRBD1	TGTGCCACCAGCAGAGGAATCGGGACAGCATCCACAGATACGCAGTATTTT	CATSRGIGTASTDTQYF
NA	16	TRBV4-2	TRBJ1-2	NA	TGTGCCAGCAGCCAAGCTCCCACAGCGACACTCGTGGTTTACACCTTC	CASSQAPTATLVVYTF
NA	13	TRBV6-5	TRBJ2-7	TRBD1	TGTGCCAGCAGTTACGTCGGGACAGTTTTTGGGTACTTC	CASSYVGTVFGYF
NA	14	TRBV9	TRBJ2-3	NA	TGTGCCAGCAGCGTAAGTCCCTCCGATACGCAGTTTTATTTT	CASSVSPSDTQFYF
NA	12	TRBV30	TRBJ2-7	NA	TGTGCCTGGGGACGGAGCTCCTACGAGCAGTACTTC	CAWGRSSYEQYF
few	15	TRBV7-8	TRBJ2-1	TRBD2	TGTGCCAGCAGCTTTTCGGTCGGGGGGGTAAATGAGCAGTTCTTC	CASSFSVGGVNEQFF